Following are 17 T cell receptor beta chains from one sample sequenced in a study of cytomegalovirus exposure and HLA in healthy donors. The PCR used 60 Vbeta and 13 Jbeta primers. This table comes from immunoSEQ multiplex PCR, and its TCRdb copy is limited to in-frame clones, with some not included. The sample includes 200,000 to 250,000 clones, approximately 70% of them seen just once. Sample: PBMCs. These receptors all stem from a woman in her 30s in good health and CMV-seronegative.

Of note for this clone: At one end, the junction sequence differs from germline, possibly due to a read error. This sequence joins TRBV7-9 and TRBJ2-3; 10 bases line up with TRBD2. Germline CDR1 SEHNR, CDR2 FQNEAQ (reference sequence). The CDR3 spans 16 residues. CDR3 loop: CSSSFSGTSGTDTQYF. The CDR3 nucleotides are TGTTCCAGCAGCTTTTCCGGGACTAGCGGCACAGATACGCAGTATTTT.

The V gene is TRBV4-1, the J gene TRBJ1-3; 7 bases line up with TRBD1. CDR3 length equals 16 residues. V was clipped by 2 bases and J by 0 bases; unmatched bases: 4. Germline CDR1 is MGHRA and CDR2 is YSYEKL. CDR3 in amino acids: CASSQFDRDSGNTIYF. For the CDR3, the DNA is TGCGCCAGCAGCCAATTCGACAGGGACTCTGGAAACACCATATATTTT.

This clone was observed a few times. This sequence joins TRBV7-3 and TRBJ2-4; perhaps TRBD2 as D (5 bases). The CDR3 has 13 amino acids. Between the trimmed V and J ends, which lost 9 bases and 5 bases, there was a span of 14 bases. CDR1 and CDR2 from the germline V gene are SGHTA and FQGTGA. CDR3 loop: CASTGSWENIQYF. The DNA for the CDR3 is TGTGCCAGTACGGGATCTTGGGAAAACATTCAGTACTTC.

The chain couples TRBV30 to TRBJ1-4, with TRBD1 matching 7 bases. The CDR3 sequence is 16 residues long. From germline, CDR1 is GTSNPN and CDR2 SVGIG (reference sequence). The trim removed 4 bases at V and 4 bases at J, leaving 12 bases unmatched. The CDR3: CAWNPDRVRGNEKLFF. For the CDR3, the DNA is TGTGCCTGGAACCCCGACAGGGTGCGGGGTAATGAAAAACTGTTTTTT.

The gene calls are TRBV5-6 and TRBJ2-5, with D maybe TRBD2 (5 bases). Germline V gene sequence: CDR1 SGHDT, CDR2 YYEEEE. The V and J ends lost 3 bases and 4 bases respectively, with 13 bases between them. The CDR3 has 14 residues. The CDR3 reads CASSWGAVVETQYF. DNA for the CDR3: TGTGCCAGCAGCTGGGGAGCGGTCGTAGAGACCCAGTACTTC.

The V gene is TRBV30, the J gene TRBJ1-2; no reliable D call. There are 12 residues in the CDR3. V was cut by 1 base and J by 6 bases, with 9 bases left in between. Germline values: CDR1 GTSNPN, CDR2 SVGIG (reference sequence). The CDR3 loop is CAWSAGGDGYTF. CDR3 nucleotides: TGTGCCTGGAGTGCGGGTGGCGATGGCTACACCTTC. The full variable domain, its missing parts supplied by reference TRBV30 and TRBJ1-2, is SQTIHQWPATLVQPVGSPLSLECTVEGTSNPNLYWYRQAAGRGLQLLFYSVGIGQISSEVPQNLSASRPQDRQFILSSKKLLLSDSGFYLCAWSAGGDGYTFGSGTRLTVV.

The chain joins TRBV7-9 to TRBJ1-1, with a possible D match to TRBD1 (6 bases). The V end lost 2 bases, the J end lost 4 bases, and 14 bases lay between the germline ends. Germline-derived CDR1 and CDR2 are SEHNR and FQNEAQ (reference sequence). This CDR3 contains 15 residues. The DNA for the CDR3 is TGTGCCAGCAGCTTAAAAACAGGGCCGGGCACTGAAGCTTTCTTT. Amino acid sequence: CASSLKTGPGTEAFF.

The J gene is TRBJ1-6, the V gene TRBV6-5; D gene uncertain. This CDR3 region has 15 residues. The germline V gene has CDR1 MNHEY and CDR2 SVGAGI. Trimming took off 7 bases at V and 7 bases at J, with 17 bases between the two ends. The CDR3 loop reads CASNTAWTGNSPLHF. Here the CDR3 DNA reads TGTGCCAGCAATACTGCATGGACGGGAAATTCACCCCTCCACTTT.

This clone has only a few counts. V usage is TRBV6-5 and J usage is TRBJ1-3, with 7 bases fitting TRBD1. In germline, CDR1 is MNHEY, CDR2 SVGAGI. V trimming: 7 bases; J trimming: 4 bases; junction bases outside the gene matches: 10. The CDR3 contains 15 residues. As DNA, the CDR3 is TGTGCCAGCACTCCCGAGGGGGCGCGGGGAAACACCATATATTTT. Protein sequence: CASTPEGARGNTIYF.

The rearrangement links TRBV7-3 to TRBJ2-1; D is perhaps TRBD2 (6 bases). The CDR3 runs to 17 residues. Per the germline V gene, CDR1 is SGHTA and CDR2 is FQGTGA. The V end was cut by 5 bases, the J end by 2 bases, with 19 bases between. For the CDR3, the DNA is TGTGCCAGCAGCCCCCAAAAAGCGGGCTCGACCTACAATGAGCAGTTCTTC. Protein: CASSPQKAGSTYNEQFF.

The chain joins TRBV5-1 to TRBJ1-4; TRBD1 agrees at 7 bases. Germline V gene sequence: CDR1 SGHRS, CDR2 YFSETQ. The CDR3 has 14 residues. Trimming at V came to 5 bases and at J to 8 bases, leaving 9 bases not matched to a gene. The CDR3 protein is CASRPGGGEEKLFF. In DNA, the CDR3 is TGCGCCAGCAGACCAGGGGGTGGGGAGGAAAAACTGTTTTTT.

The V and J genes are TRBV2 and TRBJ1-1; TRBD1 matches at 12 bases. Trimming at V came to 5 bases and at J to 4 bases, leaving 14 bases not matched to a gene. Germline CDR1 SNHLY, CDR2 FYNNEI. The CDR3 covers 18 residues. The CDR3 coding sequence is TGTGCCAGCAGTTTTCCGGGACAGGGGGCGCCCCGGGGCACTGAAGCTTTCTTT. This translates into CASSFPGQGAPRGTEAFF.

This clone was recorded a few times. The J gene is TRBJ1-2, the V gene TRBV6-1; D is possibly TRBD1 (5 bases). Germline V gene data show CDR1 as MNHNS and CDR2 as SASEGT. V was shortened by 6 bases and J by 4 bases, with 18 bases between the two germline ends. CDR3 length equals 15 residues. The CDR3 nucleotides read TGTGCCAGCAGGGTCACGTTGGGGGGAAGCTATGGCTACACCTTC. It specifies CASRVTLGGSYGYTF.

This clone appeared a few times. This chain uses TRBV11-2 with TRBJ2-7; TRBD2 is a possible D gene (5 bases). Germline V gene data show CDR1 as SGHAT and CDR2 as FQNNGV. This CDR3 has 14 residues. The ends were cut back, 1 base at V and 6 bases at J, with 13 bases in the middle. Written as DNA, the CDR3 is TGTGCCAGCAGCTTAGGCAGGTCGGCGGGCGAGCAGTACTTC. Protein sequence: CASSLGRSAGEQYF.

The chain couples TRBV9 to TRBJ1-1; TRBD1 is a possible D gene (6 bases). The germline CDR1 and CDR2 sequences are SGDLS and YYNGEE. The CDR3 covers 14 residues. V was clipped by 0 bases and J by 5 bases, with 11 bases between them. The CDR3 spells CASSVEGVETEAFF. The CDR3 DNA follows: TGTGCCAGCAGCGTAGAGGGGGTAGAGACTGAAGCTTTCTTT.

The J gene is TRBJ1-2, the V gene TRBV10-3; TRBD1 agrees at 7 bases. The CDR3 length is 16 residues. After removal of 0 bases from V and 2 bases from J, the junction contained 6 bases not matched to a gene. The germline gives CDR1 ENHRY, CDR2 SYGVKD. As DNA, the CDR3 is TGTGCCATCAGTGAGTCGCGGTTGGGACAGAACTATGGCTACACCTTC. This encodes CAISESRLGQNYGYTF.

A few counts support this clone. The chain carries TRBV7-9 and TRBJ1-2, with D perhaps TRBD1 (6 bases). V lost 5 bases and J 7 bases, leaving 14 bases between the germline ends. CDR1 SEHNR and CDR2 FQNEAQ come from the germline V gene (reference sequence). The CDR3 sequence is 13 residues long. Written as DNA, the CDR3 is TGTGCCAGCAGCATACAGGGAGGGAGTGGCTACACCTTC. Translating gives CASSIQGGSGYTF.